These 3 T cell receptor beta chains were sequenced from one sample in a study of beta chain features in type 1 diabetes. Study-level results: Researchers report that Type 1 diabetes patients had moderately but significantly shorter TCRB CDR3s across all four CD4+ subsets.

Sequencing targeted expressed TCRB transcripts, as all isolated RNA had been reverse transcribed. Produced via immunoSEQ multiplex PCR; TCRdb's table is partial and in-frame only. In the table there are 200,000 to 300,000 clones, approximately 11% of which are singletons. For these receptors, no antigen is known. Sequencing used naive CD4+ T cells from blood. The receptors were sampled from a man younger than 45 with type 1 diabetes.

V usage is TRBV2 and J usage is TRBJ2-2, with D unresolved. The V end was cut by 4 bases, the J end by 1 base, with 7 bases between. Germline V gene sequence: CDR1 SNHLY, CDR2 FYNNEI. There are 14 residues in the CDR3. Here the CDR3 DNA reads TGTGCCAGCAGTGCATACAGGAACACCGGGGAGCTGTTTTTT. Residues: CASSAYRNTGELFF. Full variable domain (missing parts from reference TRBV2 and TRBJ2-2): EPEVTQTPSHQVTQMGQEVILRCVPISNHLYFYWYRQILGQKVEFLVSFYNNEISEKSEIFDDQFSVERPDGSNFTLKIRSTKLEDSAMYFCASSAYRNTGELFFGEGSRLTVL.

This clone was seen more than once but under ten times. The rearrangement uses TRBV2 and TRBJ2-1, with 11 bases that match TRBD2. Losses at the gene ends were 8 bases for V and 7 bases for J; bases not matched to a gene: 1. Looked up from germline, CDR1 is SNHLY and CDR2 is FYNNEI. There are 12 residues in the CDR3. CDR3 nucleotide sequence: TGTGCCAGCGCTAGCGGGGGGAATGAGCAGTTCTTC. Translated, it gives CASASGGNEQFF.

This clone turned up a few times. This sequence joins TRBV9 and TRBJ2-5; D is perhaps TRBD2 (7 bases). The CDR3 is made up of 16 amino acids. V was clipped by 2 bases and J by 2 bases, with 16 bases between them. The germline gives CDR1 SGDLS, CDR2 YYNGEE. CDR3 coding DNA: TGTGCCAGCAGCGTGTCGGGGGGCCACGAGCAAGAGACCCAGTACTTC. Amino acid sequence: CASSVSGGHEQETQYF. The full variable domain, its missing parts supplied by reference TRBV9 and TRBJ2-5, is DSGVTQTPKHLITATGQRVTLRCSPRSGDLSVYWYQQSLDQGLQFLIQYYNGEERAKGNILERFSAQQFPDLHSELNLSSLELGDSALYFCASSVSGGHEQETQYFGPGTRLLVL.